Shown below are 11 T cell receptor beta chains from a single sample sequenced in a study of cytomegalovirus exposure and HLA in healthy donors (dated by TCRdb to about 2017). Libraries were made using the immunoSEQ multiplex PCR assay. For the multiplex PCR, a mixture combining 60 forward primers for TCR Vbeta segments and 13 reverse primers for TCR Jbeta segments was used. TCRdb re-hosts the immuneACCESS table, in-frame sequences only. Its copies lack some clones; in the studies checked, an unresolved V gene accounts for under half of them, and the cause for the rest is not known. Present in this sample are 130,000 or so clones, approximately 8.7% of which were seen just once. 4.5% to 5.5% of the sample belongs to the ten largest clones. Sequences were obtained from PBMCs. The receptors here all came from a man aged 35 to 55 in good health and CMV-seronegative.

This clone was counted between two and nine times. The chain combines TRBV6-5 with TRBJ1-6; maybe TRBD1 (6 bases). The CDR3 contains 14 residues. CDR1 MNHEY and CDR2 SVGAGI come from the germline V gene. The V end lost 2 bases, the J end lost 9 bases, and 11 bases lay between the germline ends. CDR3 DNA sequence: TGTGCCAGCAGTTACGACAGGCGGCGTTCACCCCTCCACTTT. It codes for CASSYDRRRSPLHF.

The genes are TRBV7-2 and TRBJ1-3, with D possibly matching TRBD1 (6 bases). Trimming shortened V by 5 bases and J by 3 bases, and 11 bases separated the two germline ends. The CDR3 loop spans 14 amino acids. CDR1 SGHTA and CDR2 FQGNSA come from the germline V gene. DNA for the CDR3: TGTGCCAGCAGCCGACAGGAAAGTGGAAACACCATATATTTT. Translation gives CASSRQESGNTIYF.

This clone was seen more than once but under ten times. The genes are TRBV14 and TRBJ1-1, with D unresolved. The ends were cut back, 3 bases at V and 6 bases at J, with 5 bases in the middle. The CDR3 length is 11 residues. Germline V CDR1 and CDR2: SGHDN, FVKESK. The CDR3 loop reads CASSQYAEAFF. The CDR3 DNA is TGTGCCAGCAGCCAGTATGCTGAAGCTTTCTTT. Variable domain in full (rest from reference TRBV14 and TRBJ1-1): EAGVTQFPSHSVIEKGQTVTLRCDPISGHDNLYWYRRVMGKEIKFLLHFVKESKQDESGMPNNRFLAERTGGTYSTLKVQPAELEDSGVYFCASSQYAEAFFGQGTRLTVV.

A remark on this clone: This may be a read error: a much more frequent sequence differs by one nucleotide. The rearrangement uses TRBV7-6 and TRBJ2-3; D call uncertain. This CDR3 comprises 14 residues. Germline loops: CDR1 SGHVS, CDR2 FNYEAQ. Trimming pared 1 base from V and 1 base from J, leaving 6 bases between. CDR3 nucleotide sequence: TGTGCCAGCAGCTTAGGGCAGGGCACAGATACGCAGTATTTT. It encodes CASSLGQGTDTQYF.

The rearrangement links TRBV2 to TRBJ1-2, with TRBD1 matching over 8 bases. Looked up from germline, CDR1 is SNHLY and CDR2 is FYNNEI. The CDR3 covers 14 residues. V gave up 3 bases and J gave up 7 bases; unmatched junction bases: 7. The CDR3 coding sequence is TGTGCCAGCAGTGAGACAGGGGCTCTGGGTGGCTACACCTTC. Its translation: CASSETGALGGYTF.

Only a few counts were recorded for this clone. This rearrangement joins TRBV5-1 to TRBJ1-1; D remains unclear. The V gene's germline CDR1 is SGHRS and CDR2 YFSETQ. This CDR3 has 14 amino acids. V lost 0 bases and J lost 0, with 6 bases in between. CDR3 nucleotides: TGCGCCAGCAGCTTGGACGGGATGAACACTGAAGCTTTCTTT. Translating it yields CASSLDGMNTEAFF.

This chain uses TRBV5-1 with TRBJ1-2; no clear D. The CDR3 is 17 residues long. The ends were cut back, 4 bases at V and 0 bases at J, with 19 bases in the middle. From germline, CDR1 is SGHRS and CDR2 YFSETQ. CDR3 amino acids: CASSTAGNKNSNYGYTF. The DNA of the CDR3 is TGCGCCAGCAGCACCGCCGGGAACAAAAACTCTAACTATGGCTACACCTTC.

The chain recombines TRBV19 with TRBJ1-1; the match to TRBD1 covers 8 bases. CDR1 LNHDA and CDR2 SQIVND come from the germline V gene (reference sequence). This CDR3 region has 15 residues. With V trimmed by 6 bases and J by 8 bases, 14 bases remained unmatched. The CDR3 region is CASSPGTGVPNEAFF. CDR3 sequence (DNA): TGTGCCAGTAGCCCCGGGACAGGCGTCCCCAACGAAGCTTTCTTT.

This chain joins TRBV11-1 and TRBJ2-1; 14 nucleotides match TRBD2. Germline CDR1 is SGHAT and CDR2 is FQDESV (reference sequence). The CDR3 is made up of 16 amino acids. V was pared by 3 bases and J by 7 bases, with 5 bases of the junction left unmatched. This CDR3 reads CASSFRGTSGGNEQFF. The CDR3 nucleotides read TGTGCCAGCAGCTTTCGGGGGACTAGCGGGGGAAATGAGCAGTTCTTC.

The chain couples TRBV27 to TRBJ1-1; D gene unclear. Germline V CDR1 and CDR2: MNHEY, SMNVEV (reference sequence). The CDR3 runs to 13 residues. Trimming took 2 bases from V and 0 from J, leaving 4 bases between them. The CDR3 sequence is CASSLLMNTEAFF. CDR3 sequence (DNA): TGTGCCAGCAGTTTACTTATGAACACTGAAGCTTTCTTT.

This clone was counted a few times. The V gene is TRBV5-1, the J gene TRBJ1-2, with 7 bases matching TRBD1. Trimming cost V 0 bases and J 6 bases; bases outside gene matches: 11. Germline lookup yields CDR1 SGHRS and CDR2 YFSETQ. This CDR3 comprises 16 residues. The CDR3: CASSLVVTGFKDGYTF. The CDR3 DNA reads TGCGCCAGCAGCTTGGTAGTGACAGGGTTCAAGGATGGCTACACCTTC. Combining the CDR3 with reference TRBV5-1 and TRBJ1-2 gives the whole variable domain KAGVTQTPRYLIKTRGQQVTLSCSPISGHRSVSWYQQTPGQGLQFLFEYFSETQRNKGNFPGRFSGRQFSNSRSEMNVSTLELGDSALYLCASSLVVTGFKDGYTFGSGTRLTVV.